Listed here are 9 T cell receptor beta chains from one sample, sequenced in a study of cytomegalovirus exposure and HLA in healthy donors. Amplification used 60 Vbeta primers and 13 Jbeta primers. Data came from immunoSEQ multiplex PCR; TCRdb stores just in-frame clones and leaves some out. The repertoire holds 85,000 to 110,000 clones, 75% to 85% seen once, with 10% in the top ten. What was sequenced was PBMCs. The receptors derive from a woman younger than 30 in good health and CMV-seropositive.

The CDR3 DNA reads as TGTGCCAGCAGTTCCCTGGGCGGGGGGACCTACGAGCAGTACTTC. It specifies CASSSLGGGTYEQYF. The V gene is TRBV28, the J gene TRBJ2-7, with 8 bases lining up with TRBD2. With 4 bases clipped from V and 2 bases from J, the junction kept 7 bases outside the gene matches. Germline loops: CDR1 MDHEN, CDR2 SYDVKM. This CDR3 is 15 amino acids long.

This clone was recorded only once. The CDR3 DNA follows: TGTGCCAGCAGTTTATTGGTCGGTTCCAACGAGCAGTACTTC. Its translation is CASSLLVGSNEQYF. This chain joins TRBV27 and TRBJ2-7; D is undetermined. The V end lost 1 base, the J end lost 5 bases, and 12 bases lay between the germline ends. This CDR3 contains 14 residues. The germline CDR1 and CDR2 sequences are MNHEY and SMNVEV (reference sequence).

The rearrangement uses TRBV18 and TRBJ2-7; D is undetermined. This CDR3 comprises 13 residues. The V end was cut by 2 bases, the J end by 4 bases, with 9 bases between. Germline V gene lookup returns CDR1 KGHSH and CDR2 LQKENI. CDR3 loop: CASSPFPRYEQYF. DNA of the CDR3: TGTGCCAGCTCACCATTTCCCAGATACGAGCAGTACTTC.

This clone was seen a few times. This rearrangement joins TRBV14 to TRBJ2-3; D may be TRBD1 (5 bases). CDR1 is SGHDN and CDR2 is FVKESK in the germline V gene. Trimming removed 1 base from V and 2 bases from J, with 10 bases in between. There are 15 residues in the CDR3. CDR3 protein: CASSQGPRDTDTQYF. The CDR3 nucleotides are TGTGCCAGCAGCCAAGGCCCCAGGGACACAGATACGCAGTATTTT.

CDR3 protein: CASSQEHAQGQGAFEGGYTF. CDR3 in DNA: TGCGCCAGCAGCCAAGAACACGCCCAGGGACAGGGGGCCTTCGAGGGTGGCTACACCTTC. The V gene is TRBV4-3, the J gene TRBJ1-2, with 12 bases identical to TRBD1. The CDR3 has 20 amino acids. Germline assignment: CDR1 LGHNA and CDR2 YSLEER. Trimming removed 0 bases from V and 7 bases from J; junction bases left unmatched: 18.

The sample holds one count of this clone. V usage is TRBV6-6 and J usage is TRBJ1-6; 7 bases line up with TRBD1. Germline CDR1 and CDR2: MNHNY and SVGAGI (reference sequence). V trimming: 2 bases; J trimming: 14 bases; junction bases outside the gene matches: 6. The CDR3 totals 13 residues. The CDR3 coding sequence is TGTGCCAGCAGTTACGACAGGGCCTCGGCCCTCCACTTT. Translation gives CASSYDRASALHF.

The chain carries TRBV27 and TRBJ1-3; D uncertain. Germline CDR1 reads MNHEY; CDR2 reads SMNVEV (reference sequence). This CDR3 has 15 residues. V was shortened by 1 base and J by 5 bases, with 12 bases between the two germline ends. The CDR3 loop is CASSLLGRVRNTIYF. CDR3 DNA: TGTGCCAGCAGTTTATTAGGGAGAGTGCGAAACACCATATATTTT.

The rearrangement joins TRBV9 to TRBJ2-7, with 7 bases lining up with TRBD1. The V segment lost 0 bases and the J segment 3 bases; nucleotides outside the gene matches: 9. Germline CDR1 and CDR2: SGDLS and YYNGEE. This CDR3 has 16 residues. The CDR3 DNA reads TGTGCCAGCAGCGTAGATGGAATGGGACAGCGCTACGAGCAGTACTTC. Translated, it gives CASSVDGMGQRYEQYF.

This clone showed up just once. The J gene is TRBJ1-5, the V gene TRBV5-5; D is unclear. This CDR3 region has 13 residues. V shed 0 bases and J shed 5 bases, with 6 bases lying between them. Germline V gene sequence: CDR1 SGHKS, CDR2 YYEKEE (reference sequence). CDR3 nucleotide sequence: TGTGCCAGCAGCTTGGGATCGGATCAGCCCCAGCATTTT. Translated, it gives CASSLGSDQPQHF.